Below, 14 T cell receptor beta chains from the same sample are listed, as sequenced in a study of blood T cell repertoires in COVID-19. This table comes from immunoSEQ multiplex PCR, and its TCRdb copy is limited to in-frame clones, with some not included. The data show some 240,000 clones, about 86% seen once. Sequencing used peripheral blood. The source of these receptors is a woman older than 75 with acute or convalescent COVID-19.

The rearrangement uses TRBV28 and TRBJ2-3; the match to TRBD1 covers 7 bases. The junction had 9 bases not matched to a gene; V was cut back by 5 bases and J by 1 base. CDR1 and CDR2 (germline): MDHEN, SYDVKM. The CDR3 consists of 16 residues. The CDR3 is CASSVVPGQRTDTQYF. The CDR3 region has the DNA TGTGCCAGCAGTGTCGTACCGGGACAGCGCACAGATACGCAGTATTTT.

The genes are TRBV5-8 and TRBJ2-1, with 7 bases lining up with TRBD2. CDR3 length equals 15 residues. CDR1 SGHTS and CDR2 YDEGEE come from the germline V gene. V gave up 0 bases and J gave up 9 bases; unmatched junction bases: 9. As DNA, the CDR3 is TGTGCCAGCAGCTTGGCCGGCCTAGCGGAGGGTGAGCAGTTCTTC. Its translation: CASSLAGLAEGEQFF.

The chain has TRBV3-1 (or the pseudogene TRBV3-2) and TRBJ2-7, with D possibly being TRBD2 (7 bases). Germline CDR1 is LGHDT and CDR2 is YNNKEL (reference sequence). There are 16 residues in the CDR3. Deletions cut 2 bases from V and 5 bases from J, with 19 bases between. The CDR3 coding sequence is TGTGCCAGCAGCCAACGACCTGGGGAGGGGGTCAACGAGCAGTACTTC. Translated: CASSQRPGEGVNEQYF.

The chain couples TRBV10-1 to TRBJ2-1; TRBD2 might be the D (6 bases). Germline V lookup: CDR1 WNHNN, CDR2 SYGVQD (reference sequence). The V and J ends lost 5 bases and 6 bases respectively, with 20 bases between them. The CDR3 covers 16 residues. The CDR3, as DNA: TGCGCCAGCAGTCTAACCAACGGGGGTCCGGGCAATGAGCAGTTCTTC. It encodes CASSLTNGGPGNEQFF.

The chain is built from TRBV5-1 and TRBJ2-5, with D perhaps TRBD2 (6 bases). This CDR3 has 13 residues. The ends were cut back, 1 base at V and 4 bases at J, with 8 bases in the middle. CDR1 is SGHRS and CDR2 is YFSETQ in the germline V gene. DNA of the CDR3: TGCGCCAGCAGCTTGTACGGGGGAGAGACCCAGTACTTC. Translated, it gives CASSLYGGETQYF.

The gene calls are TRBV5-1 and TRBJ2-6; 11 bases line up with TRBD1. The CDR3 contains 17 residues. Losses at the gene ends were 3 bases for V and 0 bases for J; bases not matched to a gene: 2. The germline V gene has CDR1 SGHRS and CDR2 YFSETQ. For the CDR3, the DNA is TGCGCCAGCAGCTGGACAGGGGGCTACTCTGGGGCCAACGTCCTGACTTTC. Its translation: CASSWTGGYSGANVLTF.

This chain joins TRBV2 and TRBJ1-5; the D is unclear. This CDR3 spans 15 amino acids. With 6 bases removed from V and 2 bases from J, the gap between germline ends came to 14 bases. CDR1 and CDR2 (germline): SNHLY, FYNNEI. CDR3 region: CASSPSGRGNQPQHF. The CDR3 DNA sequence: TGTGCCAGCAGCCCCTCTGGGCGGGGCAATCAGCCCCAGCATTTT.

The chain combines TRBV7-2 with TRBJ1-6; 9 bases are shared with TRBD1. CDR3 size: 14 residues. V was pared by 5 bases and J by 10 bases, with 6 bases of the junction left unmatched. The germline gives CDR1 SGHTA, CDR2 FQGNSA. Here the CDR3 DNA reads TGTGCCAGCAGCCCTCGACAGGGGGTATCACCCCTCCACTTT. Residues: CASSPRQGVSPLHF.

The chain recombines TRBV7-8 with TRBJ2-1; D is perhaps TRBD1 (6 bases). The CDR3 is made up of 16 amino acids. V lost 3 bases and J 0 bases, leaving 12 bases between the germline ends. Germline V gene sequence: CDR1 SGHVS, CDR2 FQNEAQ. The CDR3 sequence is CASSLEGTLSYNEQFF. For the CDR3, the DNA is TGTGCCAGCAGCTTGGAAGGGACACTCTCCTACAATGAGCAGTTCTTC.

The chain couples TRBV10-3 to TRBJ1-2, with 8 bases matching TRBD1. The CDR3 contains 17 residues. V shed 0 bases, J shed 4 bases, and the junction held 10 bases outside the gene matches. The germline gives CDR1 ENHRY, CDR2 SYGVKD. CDR3 protein: CAISESRTGQTGYGYTF. The CDR3 DNA follows: TGTGCCATCAGTGAGTCTAGGACAGGGCAAACAGGCTATGGCTACACCTTC.

This chain links TRBV28 with TRBJ2-1, with 7 bases lining up with TRBD2. Germline V CDR1 and CDR2: MDHEN, SYDVKM. This CDR3 spans 17 amino acids. V shed 8 bases, J shed 6 bases, and the junction held 19 bases outside the gene matches. CDR3 in amino acids: CASFPDGGGVSGNEQFF. The DNA for the CDR3 is TGTGCCAGCTTTCCGGATGGTGGGGGGGTATCGGGCAATGAGCAGTTCTTC. The full variable domain, with the rest looked up from reference TRBV28 and TRBJ2-1, is DVKVTQSSRYLVKRTGEKVFLECVQDMDHENMFWYRQDPGLGLRLIYFSYDVKMKEKGDIPEGYSVSREKKERFSLILESASTNQTSMYLCASFPDGGGVSGNEQFFGPGTRLTVL.

This clone was seen only once. This chain uses TRBV18 with TRBJ1-2; 9 bases align to TRBD1. V was pared by 4 bases and J by 6 bases, with 12 bases of the junction left unmatched. From germline, CDR1 is KGHSH and CDR2 LQKENI. This CDR3 is 16 amino acids long. Here the CDR3 reads CASSLLIRGQGNGYTF. The CDR3 DNA reads as TGTGCCAGCTCACTATTAATACGTGGACAGGGGAATGGCTACACCTTC.

As regards this clone: This sample also contains other DNA sequences that code for the same CDR3. V usage is TRBV5-1 and J usage is TRBJ2-3; D gene uncertain. V was cut by 2 bases and J by 1 base, with 5 bases left in between. The CDR3 is 13 residues long. Germline CDR1 is SGHRS and CDR2 is YFSETQ. The CDR3 reads CASSFPGTDTQYF. DNA for the CDR3: TGCGCCAGCAGCTTTCCGGGCACAGATACGCAGTATTTT. The full variable domain, rest sourced from reference TRBV5-1 and TRBJ2-3, is KAGVTQTPRYLIKTRGQQVTLSCSPISGHRSVSWYQQTPGQGLQFLFEYFSETQRNKGNFPGRFSGRQFSNSRSEMNVSTLELGDSALYLCASSFPGTDTQYFGPGTRLTVL.

V gene TRBV4-2 combines with J gene TRBJ2-2, with D uncertain. This CDR3 region has 17 residues. V was clipped by 3 bases and J by 0 bases, with 14 bases between them. The V gene's germline CDR1 is LGHNA and CDR2 YNFKEQ. The CDR3 DNA follows: TGTGCCAGCAGCCATCCACCGTGGCCGCCGAACACCGGGGAGCTGTTTTTT. Translation gives CASSHPPWPPNTGELFF.